This T cell receptor beta chain was found in a study of CD8 T cells in Susac syndrome. Whole-study findings and limits: The study conceded that relatively few individuals underwent its TCR sequencing and HLA analysis.

Sequencing targeted TCR beta in blood CD8+ and CD4+ T cells. The study used treatment-naive patients who had stable or active relapsing-remitting disease as multiple sclerosis controls. About 0.45 to 1 ug RNA was reverse transcribed with random hexamers. One entry per CDR3 protein results from TCRdb running MiXCR on the immunoSEQ multiplex PCR reads. Of 160,000 or so distinct CDR3 sequences in the sample, about 95% were seen once. A remark on this clonotype: Antigen: not known.

Germline CDR1 and CDR2: KGHSH and LQKENI. CDR3 length equals 16 residues. Trimming took 7 bases from V and 8 from J; bases not matched to a gene: 11. Specimen: CD8+ T cells from PBMCs. The chain is built from TRBV18 and TRBJ2-1, with 13 bases aligning to TRBD2. The origin of this receptor is a human donor with multiple sclerosis. CDR3 residues: CASLETSGRALDEQFF. DNA of the CDR3: TGTGCCAGCTTAGAAACTAGCGGGAGGGCCCTCGATGAGCAGTTCTTC.